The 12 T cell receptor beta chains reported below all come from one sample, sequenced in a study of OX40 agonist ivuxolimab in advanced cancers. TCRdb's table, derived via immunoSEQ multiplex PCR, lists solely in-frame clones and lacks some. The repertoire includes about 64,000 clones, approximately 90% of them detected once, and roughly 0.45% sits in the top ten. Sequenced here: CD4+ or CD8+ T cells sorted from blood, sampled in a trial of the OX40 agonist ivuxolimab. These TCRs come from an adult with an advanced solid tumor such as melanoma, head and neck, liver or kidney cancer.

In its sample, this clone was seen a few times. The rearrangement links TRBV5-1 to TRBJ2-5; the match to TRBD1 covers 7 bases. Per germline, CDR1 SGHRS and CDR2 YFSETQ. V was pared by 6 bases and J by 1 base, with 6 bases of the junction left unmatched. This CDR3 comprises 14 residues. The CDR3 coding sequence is TGCGCCAGCAAAACAACAGGGGCCCAAGAGACCCAGTACTTC. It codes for CASKTTGAQETQYF. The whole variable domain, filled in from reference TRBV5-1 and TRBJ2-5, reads KAGVTQTPRYLIKTRGQQVTLSCSPISGHRSVSWYQQTPGQGLQFLFEYFSETQRNKGNFPGRFSGRQFSNSRSEMNVSTLELGDSALYLCASKTTGAQETQYFGPGTRLLVL.

CDR3 amino acids: CASSDRGGLYEQFF. In DNA form, the CDR3 reads TGTGCCAGCAGTGACAGAGGGGGGCTCTATGAGCAGTTCTTC. This chain links TRBV6-5 with TRBJ2-1, with D perhaps given as TRBD1 or TRBD2 (6 bases each). Germline values: CDR1 MNHEY, CDR2 SVGAGI. The CDR3 is 14 residues long. V was clipped by 5 bases and J by 8 bases, with 16 bases between them.

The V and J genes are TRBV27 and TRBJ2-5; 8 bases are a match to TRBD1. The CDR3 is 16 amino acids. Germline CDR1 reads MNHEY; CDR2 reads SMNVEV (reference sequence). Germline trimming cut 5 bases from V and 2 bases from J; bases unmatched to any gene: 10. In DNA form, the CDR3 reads TGTGCCAGCAGTGCTCCGGGGACAGGCAATCAAGAGACCCAGTACTTC. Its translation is CASSAPGTGNQETQYF.

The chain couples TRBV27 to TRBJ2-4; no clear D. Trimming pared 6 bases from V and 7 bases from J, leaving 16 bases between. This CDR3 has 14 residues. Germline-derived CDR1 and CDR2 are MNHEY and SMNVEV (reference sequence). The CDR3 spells CASSLDTRANIQYF. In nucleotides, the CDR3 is TGTGCCAGCAGCCTCGACACCCGGGCCAACATTCAGTACTTC.

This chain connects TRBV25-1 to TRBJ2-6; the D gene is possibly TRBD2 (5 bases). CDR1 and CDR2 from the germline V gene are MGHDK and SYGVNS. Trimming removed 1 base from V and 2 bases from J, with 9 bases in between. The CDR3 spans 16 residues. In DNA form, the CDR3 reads TGTGCCAGCAGTGAATCGGGGATCACTGGGGCCAACGTCCTGACTTTC. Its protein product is CASSESGITGANVLTF.

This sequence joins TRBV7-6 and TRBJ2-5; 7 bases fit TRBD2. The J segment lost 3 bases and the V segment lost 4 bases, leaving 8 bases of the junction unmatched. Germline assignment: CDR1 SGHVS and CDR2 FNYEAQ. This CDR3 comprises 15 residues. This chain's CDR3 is CASSSRLGGEETQYF. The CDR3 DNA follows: TGTGCCAGCAGCTCGAGGTTGGGGGGGGAAGAGACCCAGTACTTC.

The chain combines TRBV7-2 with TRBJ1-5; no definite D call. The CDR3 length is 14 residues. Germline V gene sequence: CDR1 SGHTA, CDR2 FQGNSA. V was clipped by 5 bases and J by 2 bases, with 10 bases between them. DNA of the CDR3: TGTGCCAGCAGCCAACCAGGTCGCAATCAGCCCCAGCATTTT. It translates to CASSQPGRNQPQHF.

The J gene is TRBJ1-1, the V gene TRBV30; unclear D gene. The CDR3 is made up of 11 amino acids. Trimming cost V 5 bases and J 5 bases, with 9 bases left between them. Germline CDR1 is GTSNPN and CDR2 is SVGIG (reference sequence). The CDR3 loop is CAWGRRTEAFF. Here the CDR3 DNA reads TGTGCCTGGGGGCGCCGAACTGAAGCTTTCTTT.

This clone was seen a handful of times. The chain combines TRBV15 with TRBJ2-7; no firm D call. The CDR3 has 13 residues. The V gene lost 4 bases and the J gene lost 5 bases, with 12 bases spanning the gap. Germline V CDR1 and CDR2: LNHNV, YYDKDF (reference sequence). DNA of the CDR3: TGTGCCACCAGCAAACCCCGAGACCACGAGCAGTACTTC. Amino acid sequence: CATSKPRDHEQYF.

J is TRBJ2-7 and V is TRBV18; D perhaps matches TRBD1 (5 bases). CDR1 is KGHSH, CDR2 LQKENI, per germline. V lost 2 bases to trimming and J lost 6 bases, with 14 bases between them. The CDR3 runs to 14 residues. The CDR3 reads CASSPYSGTGEQYF. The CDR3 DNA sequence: TGTGCCAGCTCACCATACAGTGGAACAGGCGAGCAGTACTTC. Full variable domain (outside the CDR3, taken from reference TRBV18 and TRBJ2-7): NAGVMQNPRHLVRRRGQEARLRCSPMKGHSHVYWYRQLPEEGLKFMVYLQKENIIDESGMPKERFSAEFPKEGPSILRIQQVVRGDSAAYFCASSPYSGTGEQYFGPGTRLTVT.

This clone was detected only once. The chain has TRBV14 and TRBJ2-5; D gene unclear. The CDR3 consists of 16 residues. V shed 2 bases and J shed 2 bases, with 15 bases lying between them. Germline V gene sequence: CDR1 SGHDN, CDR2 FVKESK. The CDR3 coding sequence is TGTGCCAGCAGCCAATTCTTTAGCCTGGGGCAAGAGACCCAGTACTTC. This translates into CASSQFFSLGQETQYF.

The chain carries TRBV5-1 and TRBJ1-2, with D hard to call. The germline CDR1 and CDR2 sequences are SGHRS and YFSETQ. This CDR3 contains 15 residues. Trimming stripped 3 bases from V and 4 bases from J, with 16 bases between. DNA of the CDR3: TGCGCCAGCAGCTCATCGACCGGGTCCTTCTATGGCTACACCTTC. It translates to CASSSSTGSFYGYTF.